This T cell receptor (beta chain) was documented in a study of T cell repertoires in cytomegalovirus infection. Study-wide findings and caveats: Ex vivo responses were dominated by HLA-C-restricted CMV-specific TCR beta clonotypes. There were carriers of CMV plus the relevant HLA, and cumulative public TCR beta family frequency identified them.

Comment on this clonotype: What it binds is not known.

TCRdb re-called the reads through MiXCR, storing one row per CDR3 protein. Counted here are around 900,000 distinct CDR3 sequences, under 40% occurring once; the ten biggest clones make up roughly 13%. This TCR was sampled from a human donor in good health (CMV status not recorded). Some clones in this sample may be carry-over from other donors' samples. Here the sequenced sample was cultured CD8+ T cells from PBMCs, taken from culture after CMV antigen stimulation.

In DNA form, the CDR3 reads TGCAGCGTTGAGGGAGGAATCTATGGCTACACCTTC. Its protein is CSVEGGIYGYTF. The chain recombines TRBV29-1 with TRBJ1-2; D uncertain. The CDR3 is 12 residues long. In germline, CDR1 is SQVTM, CDR2 ANQGSEA. The V end was cut by 3 bases, the J end by 4 bases, with 9 bases between.